Following are 24 T cell receptor beta chains from one sample sequenced in a study of immune characterization of retroperitoneal liposarcoma. TCRdb ran MiXCR on the PCR reads and lists one entry per CDR3 protein. The sample consists of over 9,000 distinct CDR3 sequences, 25% to 35% of them appearing once. Material for sequencing was tumor tissue. These receptors came from a male donor with retroperitoneal liposarcoma.

This chain uses TRBV12-3 or TRBV12-4 with TRBJ1-4, with 7 positions matching TRBD1. The CDR3 has 14 residues. V gave up 1 base and J gave up 10 bases; unmatched junction bases: 6. The CDR3 sequence is CASSLGGAGGKLFF. CDR3 DNA: TGTGCCAGCAGTTTAGGGGGGGCAGGGGGAAAACTGTTTTTT.

V and J are TRBV6-1 and TRBJ2-1, with 15 positions matching TRBD2. Matching the DNA end better, TRBJ2-7 makes the J call doubtful. CDR3 length: 16 amino acids. The germline V gene has CDR1 MNHNS and CDR2 SASEGT. In DNA form, the CDR3 reads TGTGCCAGCAGTGAAAGGACTAGCGGGAGGGCCGGGGAGCAGTACTTC. The encoded protein is CASSERTSGRAGEQYF.

In its sample, this clonotype is medium-sized. The CDR3 loop reads CASSIKETQYF. In DNA form, the CDR3 reads TGTGCCAGCAGTATTAAAGAGACCCAGTACTTC. The V and J genes are TRBV7-2 and TRBJ2-5; D is uncertain. Germline V lookup: CDR1 SGHTA, CDR2 FQGNSA. There are 11 residues in the CDR3. V was shortened by 6 bases and J by 3 bases, with 5 bases between the two germline ends.

This sequence joins TRBV27 and TRBJ1-1; a possible D gene is TRBD1 (5 bases). The CDR3 spans 14 residues. Germline-derived CDR1 and CDR2 are MNHEY and SMNVEV (reference sequence). V was clipped by 4 bases and J by 6 bases, with 15 bases between them. The CDR3 loop reads CASSSPAQTAEAFF. As DNA, the CDR3 is TGTGCCAGCAGTTCTCCTGCCCAGACAGCTGAAGCTTTCTTT.

This clonotype is medium-sized by share. The rearrangement joins TRBV7-2 to TRBJ2-1; D not certain. The V end lost 5 bases, the J end lost 13 bases, and 24 bases lay between the germline ends. The germline V gene has CDR1 SGHTA and CDR2 FQGNSA. The CDR3 has 15 residues. CDR3 region: CASSHAAAVQETQFF. For the CDR3, the DNA is TGTGCCAGCAGCCATGCCGCGGCAGTCCAAGAGACCCAGTTCTTC.

By share, this clonotype ranks as large. This chain links TRBV6-1 with TRBJ2-1; 10 bases match TRBD2. The J call may be incorrect, as the DNA end agrees better with TRBJ2-7. Germline CDR1 MNHNS, CDR2 SASEGT. The CDR3 has 15 residues. CDR3 DNA: TGTGCCAGCAGTGAGGGACTAGCGATTCTTCCGGAGCAGTACTTC. This codes for CASSEGLAILPEQYF.

The chain has TRBV6-1 and TRBJ2-5, with D hard to call. Judging by the DNA end, TRBJ2-1 fits better; the J call may be wrong. This CDR3 spans 12 amino acids. The germline CDR1 and CDR2 sequences are MNHNS and SASEGT. The CDR3 DNA reads as TGTGCCAGCTGTCACGCAATCGAGACCCAGTTCTTC. Translated, it gives CASCHAIETQFF.

By share of the sample, this clonotype is medium-sized. The J gene is TRBJ2-3, the V gene TRBV6-4; TRBD2 matches at 11 bases. The CDR3 sequence is 16 residues long. Germline values: CDR1 MRHNA, CDR2 SNTAGT. V shed 3 bases and J 4 bases; nucleotides not matched to a gene: 6. The CDR3, as DNA: TGTGCCAGCAGTGAAACTAGCGGGAGCAGGGCAGATACGCAGTATTTT. Residues: CASSETSGSRADTQYF.

The chain's CDR3 is CASSYGAGSTDTQYF. The CDR3 nucleotides read TGTGCCAGCAGTTACGGGGCGGGGTCCACAGATACGCAGTATTTT. The V call is TRBV6-6, the J call TRBJ2-3, with D perhaps matching TRBD2 (6 bases). With 2 bases removed from V and 2 bases from J, the gap between germline ends came to 11 bases. Germline assignment: CDR1 MNHNY and CDR2 SVGAGI (reference sequence). The CDR3 extends over 15 amino acids.

By frequency in the sample, this clonotype is medium-sized. The rearrangement uses TRBV12-3 or TRBV12-4 and TRBJ2-1; TRBD2 matches 13 bases. After removal of 6 bases from V and 13 bases from J, the junction contained 12 bases not matched to a gene. This CDR3 comprises 15 residues. The CDR3 region is CASRVGLAGQETQFF. In nucleotides, the CDR3 is TGTGCCAGCAGAGTGGGACTAGCGGGACAAGAGACCCAGTTCTTC.

This clonotype is medium-sized in the sample. V is TRBV6-1 and J is TRBJ2-1, with D perhaps matching TRBD1 (5 bases). The CDR3 length is 14 residues. The germline V and J ends were trimmed by 4 bases and 13 bases, with 20 bases remaining between them. Germline CDR1 and CDR2: MNHNS and SASEGT. The CDR3 protein is CASSVSWGQETQFF. The CDR3 coding sequence is TGTGCCAGCAGTGTTTCATGGGGCCAAGAGACCCAGTTCTTC.

The gene calls are TRBV27 and TRBJ2-3; TRBD2 agrees at 11 bases. CDR3 length: 17 amino acids. Germline CDR1 MNHEY, CDR2 SMNVEV (reference sequence). Trimming cost V 5 bases and J 1 base; bases outside gene matches: 8. CDR3 sequence: CASSRAQLAGGTDTQYF. CDR3 nucleotides: TGTGCCAGCAGTCGAGCCCAACTAGCGGGGGGCACAGATACGCAGTATTTT.

To note about this clonotype: One end of the junction varies from germline; a read error may be responsible. This chain links TRBV7-7 with TRBJ2-1; 9 nucleotides match TRBD2. The CDR3 runs to 15 residues. Germline V gene data show CDR1 as SSHAT and CDR2 as FNYEAQ (reference sequence). As DNA, the CDR3 is TGTGCTAGCAGCTTAGGTAGCGGGAGTCTCAATGAGCAGTTCTTC. Translated: CASSLGSGSLNEQFF.

The chain joins TRBV7-2 to TRBJ2-3; 9 bases agree with TRBD2. The CDR3 spans 15 residues. With V trimmed by 3 bases and J by 4 bases, 5 bases remained unmatched. CDR1 SGHTA and CDR2 FQGNSA come from the germline V gene. CDR3 sequence reads: CASSFSSGNADTQYF. The CDR3 nucleotides are TGTGCCAGCAGCTTCTCTAGCGGGAACGCAGATACGCAGTATTTT.

This chain uses TRBV27 with TRBJ2-3, with 9 bases identical to TRBD2. V dropped 3 bases and J dropped 3; count of bases not matched to a gene: 13. CDR3 size: 18 residues. Looked up from germline, CDR1 is MNHEY and CDR2 is SMNVEV (reference sequence). CDR3 sequence (DNA): TGTGCCAGCAGTTTGGGGACGGTAGCGGGAGTGAAAACAGATACGCAGTATTTT. Translated: CASSLGTVAGVKTDTQYF.

The genes are TRBV12-3 or TRBV12-4 and TRBJ2-1; D is ambiguous. The CDR3 has 15 residues. V lost 2 bases and J 0 bases, leaving 8 bases between the germline ends. CDR3 in DNA: TGTGCCAGCAGTTTATTTCCCAGCTCCTACAATGAGCAGTTCTTC. Protein: CASSLFPSSYNEQFF.

The chain combines TRBV6-1 with TRBJ2-1; D gene uncertain. The CDR3 sequence is 11 residues long. V lost 6 bases and J lost 9, with 9 bases in between. Germline CDR1 is MNHNS and CDR2 is SASEGT. The CDR3 nucleotides read TGTGCCAGCAGCCCCGTAGGTGAGCAGTTCTTC. Its protein is CASSPVGEQFF.

V is TRBV7-8 and J is TRBJ2-5, with TRBD2 matching over 11 bases. The CDR3 extends over 15 amino acids. Germline CDR1 SGHVS, CDR2 FQNEAQ. V was pared by 5 bases and J by 8 bases, with 10 bases of the junction left unmatched. The CDR3 sequence is CASSQPSGRTPTQYF. The CDR3 nucleotides read TGTGCCAGCAGCCAACCTAGCGGGAGGACTCCAACCCAGTACTTC.

The rearrangement links TRBV6-5 to TRBJ2-5; D is uncertain. The J call is uncertain, as TRBJ2-7 better fits the DNA end. CDR1 is MNHEY and CDR2 is SVGAGI in the germline V gene. The CDR3 covers 13 residues. CDR3 loop: CASSYAAFYEQYF. DNA for the CDR3: TGTGCCAGCAGTTACGCCGCCTTCTACGAGCAGTACTTC.

In this sample, this clonotype turned up once. The chain combines TRBV18 with TRBJ2-1; TRBD1 is a possible D gene (6 bases). Germline V gene data show CDR1 as KGHSH and CDR2 as LQKENI. Trimming left V 3 bases short and J 10 bases short, with 16 bases between. The CDR3 is 14 residues long. The CDR3 nucleotides read TGTGCCAGCTCACCCTCGCAGGGGCCCTACGAGCAGTTCTTC. It is translated as CASSPSQGPYEQFF.

This chain links TRBV6-1 with TRBJ1-5; D gene ambiguous. The V gene's germline CDR1 is MNHNS and CDR2 SASEGT. The V end was cut by 2 bases, the J end by 4 bases, with 6 bases between. The CDR3 consists of 13 residues. The CDR3 sequence is CASSERGNQPQHF. DNA for the CDR3: TGTGCCAGCAGTGAACGAGGGAATCAGCCCCAGCATTTT.

Only a few counts were recorded for this clonotype. The V and J genes are TRBV6-1 and TRBJ2-6; no definite D call. CDR1 and CDR2 (germline): MNHNS, SASEGT. The CDR3 has 15 amino acids. Trimming pared 8 bases from V and 0 bases from J, leaving 11 bases between. CDR3 DNA: TGTGCCAGCCGCCCGGACCGCTCTGGGGCCAACGTCCTGACTTTC. It specifies CASRPDRSGANVLTF.

This clonotype appeared a few times. The chain combines TRBV7-2 with TRBJ2-3; 8 bases match TRBD2. The CDR3 runs to 15 residues. V lost 3 bases and J lost 4; bases outside the gene matches: 6. Germline V gene sequence: CDR1 SGHTA, CDR2 FQGNSA. The CDR3 DNA reads TGTGCCAGCAGCTTCCGGAGCGGGAGTTCAGATACGCAGTATTTT. It yields the protein CASSFRSGSSDTQYF.

V is TRBV6-6 and J is TRBJ1-6; 11 bases match TRBD1. Germline loops: CDR1 MNHNY, CDR2 SVGAGI (reference sequence). The CDR3 runs to 14 residues. With 6 bases clipped from V and 8 bases from J, the junction kept 3 bases outside the gene matches. This CDR3 reads CASRDRGLDSPLHF. The CDR3 nucleotides are TGTGCCAGCAGGGACAGGGGGCTGGATTCACCCCTCCACTTT.